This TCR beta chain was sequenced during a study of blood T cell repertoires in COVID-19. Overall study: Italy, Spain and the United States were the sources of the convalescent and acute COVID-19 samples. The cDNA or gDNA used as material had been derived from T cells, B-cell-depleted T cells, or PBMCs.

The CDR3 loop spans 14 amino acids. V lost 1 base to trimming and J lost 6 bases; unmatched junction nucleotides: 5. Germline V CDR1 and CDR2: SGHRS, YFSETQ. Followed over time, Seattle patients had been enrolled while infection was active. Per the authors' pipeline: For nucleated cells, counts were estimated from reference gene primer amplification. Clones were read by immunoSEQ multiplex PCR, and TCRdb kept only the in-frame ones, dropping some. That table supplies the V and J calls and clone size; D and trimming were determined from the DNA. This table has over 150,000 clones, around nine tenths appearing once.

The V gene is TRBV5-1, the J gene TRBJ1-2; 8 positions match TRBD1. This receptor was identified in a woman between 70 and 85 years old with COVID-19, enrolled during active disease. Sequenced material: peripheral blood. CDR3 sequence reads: CASSLTGTGDGYTF. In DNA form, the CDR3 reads TGCGCCAGCAGCTTGACCGGGACAGGAGATGGCTACACCTTC. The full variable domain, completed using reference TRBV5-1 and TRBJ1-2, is KAGVTQTPRYLIKTRGQQVTLSCSPISGHRSVSWYQQTPGQGLQFLFEYFSETQRNKGNFPGRFSGRQFSNSRSEMNVSTLELGDSALYLCASSLTGTGDGYTFGSGTRLTVV.